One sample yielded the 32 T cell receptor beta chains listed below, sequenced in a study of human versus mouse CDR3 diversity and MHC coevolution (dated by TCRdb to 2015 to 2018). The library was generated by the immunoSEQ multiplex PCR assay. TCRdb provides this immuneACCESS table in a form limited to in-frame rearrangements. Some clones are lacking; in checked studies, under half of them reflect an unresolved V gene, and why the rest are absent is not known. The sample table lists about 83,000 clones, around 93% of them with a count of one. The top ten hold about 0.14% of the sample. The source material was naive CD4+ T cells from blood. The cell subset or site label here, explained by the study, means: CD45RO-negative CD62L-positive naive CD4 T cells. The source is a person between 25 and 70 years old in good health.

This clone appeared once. The CDR3 here is CASKEGDNEQFF. As DNA, the CDR3 is TGTGCCAGCAAGGAAGGGGACAATGAGCAGTTCTTC. The chain combines TRBV28 with TRBJ2-1; a weak D match, TRBD1 (5 bases). V was clipped by 7 bases and J by 5 bases, with 9 bases between them. Germline loops: CDR1 MDHEN, CDR2 SYDVKM. The CDR3 loop spans 12 amino acids. Using reference TRBV28 and TRBJ2-1 for the parts outside the CDR3, the full variable domain is DVKVTQSSRYLVKRTGEKVFLECVQDMDHENMFWYRQDPGLGLRLIYFSYDVKMKEKGDIPEGYSVSREKKERFSLILESASTNQTSMYLCASKEGDNEQFFGPGTRLTVL.

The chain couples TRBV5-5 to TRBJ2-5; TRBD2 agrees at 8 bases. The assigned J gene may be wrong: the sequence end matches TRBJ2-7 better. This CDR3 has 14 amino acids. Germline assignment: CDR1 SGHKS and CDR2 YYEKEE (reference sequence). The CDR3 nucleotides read TGTGCCAGCAGCTTGCCGTTAGCGGGGAGCGAGCAGTACTTC. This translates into CASSLPLAGSEQYF.

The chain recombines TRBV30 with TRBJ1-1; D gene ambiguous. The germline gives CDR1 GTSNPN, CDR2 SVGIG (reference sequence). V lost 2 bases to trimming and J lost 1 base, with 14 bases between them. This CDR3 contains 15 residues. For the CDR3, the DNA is TGTGCCTGGAGTTCCTCTCTTGGGAGGAACACTGAAGCTTTCTTT. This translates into CAWSSSLGRNTEAFF.

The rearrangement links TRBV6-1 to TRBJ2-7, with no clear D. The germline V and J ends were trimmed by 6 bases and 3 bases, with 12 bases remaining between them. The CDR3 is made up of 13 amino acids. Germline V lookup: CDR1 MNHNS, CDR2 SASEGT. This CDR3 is CASRTPGGYEQYF. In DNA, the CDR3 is TGTGCCAGCAGGACCCCCGGCGGCTACGAGCAGTACTTC.

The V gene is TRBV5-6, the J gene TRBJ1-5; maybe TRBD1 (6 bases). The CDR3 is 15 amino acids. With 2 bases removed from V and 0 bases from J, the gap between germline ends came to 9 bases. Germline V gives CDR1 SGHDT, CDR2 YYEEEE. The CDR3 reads CASSLGGNSNQPQHF. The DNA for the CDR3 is TGTGCCAGCAGCTTAGGGGGAAATAGCAATCAGCCCCAGCATTTT.

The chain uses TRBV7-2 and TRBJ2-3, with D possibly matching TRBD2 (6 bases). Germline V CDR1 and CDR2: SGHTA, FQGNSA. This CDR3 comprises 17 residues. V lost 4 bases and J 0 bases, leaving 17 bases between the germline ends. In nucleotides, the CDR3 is TGTGCCAGCAGCTCTAGGAGGGGAGCGATGAGCACAGATACGCAGTATTTT. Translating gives CASSSRRGAMSTDTQYF.

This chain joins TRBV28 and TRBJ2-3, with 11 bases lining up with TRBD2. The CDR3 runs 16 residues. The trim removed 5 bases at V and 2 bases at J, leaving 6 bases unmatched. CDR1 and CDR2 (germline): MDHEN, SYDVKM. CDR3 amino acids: CASSLGLAGDTDTQYF. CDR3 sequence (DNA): TGTGCCAGCAGTCTTGGACTAGCGGGTGACACAGATACGCAGTATTTT. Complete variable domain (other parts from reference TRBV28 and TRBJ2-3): DVKVTQSSRYLVKRTGEKVFLECVQDMDHENMFWYRQDPGLGLRLIYFSYDVKMKEKGDIPEGYSVSREKKERFSLILESASTNQTSMYLCASSLGLAGDTDTQYFGPGTRLTVL.

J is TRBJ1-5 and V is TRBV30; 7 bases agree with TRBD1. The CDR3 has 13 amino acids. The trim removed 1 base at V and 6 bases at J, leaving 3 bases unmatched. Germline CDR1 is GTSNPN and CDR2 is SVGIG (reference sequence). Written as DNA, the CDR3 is TGTGCCTGGAGTGGACAGGGTCGTCAGCCCCAGCATTTT. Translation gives CAWSGQGRQPQHF.

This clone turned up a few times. CDR3 in DNA: TGTGCCATCAGTGAGTCGGAGGGCCCGAACACTGAAGCTTTCTTT. It specifies CAISESEGPNTEAFF. V and J are TRBV10-3 and TRBJ1-1; D is undetermined. Germline V gene data show CDR1 as ENHRY and CDR2 as SYGVKD. The V gene lost 0 bases and the J gene lost 1 base, with 9 bases spanning the gap. The CDR3 spans 15 residues.

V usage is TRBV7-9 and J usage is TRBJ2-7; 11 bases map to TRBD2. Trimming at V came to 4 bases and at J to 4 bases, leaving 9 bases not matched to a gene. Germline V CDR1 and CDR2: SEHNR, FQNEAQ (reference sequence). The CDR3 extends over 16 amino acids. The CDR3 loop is CASSSLLAGDGYEQYF. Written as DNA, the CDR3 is TGTGCCAGCAGCTCCCTACTAGCGGGAGATGGTTACGAGCAGTACTTC.

This chain's CDR3 is CASSEAQGSSYEQYF. The CDR3 DNA sequence: TGTGCCAGCAGTGAGGCGCAGGGCTCCTCCTACGAGCAGTACTTC. The V and J genes are TRBV2 and TRBJ2-7, with D possibly matching TRBD1 (5 bases). Germline V gene lookup returns CDR1 SNHLY and CDR2 FYNNEI. The CDR3 is 15 amino acids. Trimming removed 3 bases at V and 0 bases at J, with 12 bases between.

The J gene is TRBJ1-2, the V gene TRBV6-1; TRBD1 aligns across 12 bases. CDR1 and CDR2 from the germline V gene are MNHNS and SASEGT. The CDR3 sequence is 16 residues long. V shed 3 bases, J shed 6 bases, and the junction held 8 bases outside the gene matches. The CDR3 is CASSDFGTGGADGYTF. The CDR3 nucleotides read TGTGCCAGCAGTGACTTTGGGACAGGGGGCGCGGATGGCTACACCTTC.

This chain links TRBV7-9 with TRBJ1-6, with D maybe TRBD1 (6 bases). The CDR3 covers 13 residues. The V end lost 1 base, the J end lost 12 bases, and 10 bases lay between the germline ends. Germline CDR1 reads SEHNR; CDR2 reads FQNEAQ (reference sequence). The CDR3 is CASSLEGVLPLHF. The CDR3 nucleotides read TGTGCCAGCAGCTTAGAGGGGGTATTACCCCTCCACTTT.

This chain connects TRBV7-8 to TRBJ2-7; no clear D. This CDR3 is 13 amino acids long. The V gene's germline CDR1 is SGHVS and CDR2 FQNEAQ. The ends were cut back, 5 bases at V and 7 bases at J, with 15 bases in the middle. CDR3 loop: CASSPRRPAEQYF. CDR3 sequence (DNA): TGTGCCAGCAGCCCGAGGCGGCCGGCAGAGCAGTACTTC.

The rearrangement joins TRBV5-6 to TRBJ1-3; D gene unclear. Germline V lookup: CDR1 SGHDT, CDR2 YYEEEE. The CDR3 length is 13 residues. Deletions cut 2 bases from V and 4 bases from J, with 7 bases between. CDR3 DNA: TGTGCCAGCAGCTTCGGTCGGGGAAACACCATATATTTT. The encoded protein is CASSFGRGNTIYF.

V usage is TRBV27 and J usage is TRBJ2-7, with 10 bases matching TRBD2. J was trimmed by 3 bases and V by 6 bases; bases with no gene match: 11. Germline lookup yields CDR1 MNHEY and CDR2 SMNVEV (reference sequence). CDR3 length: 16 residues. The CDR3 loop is CASRPRSGGIRYEQYF. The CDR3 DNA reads TGTGCCAGCAGACCACGTAGCGGGGGGATTCGCTACGAGCAGTACTTC.

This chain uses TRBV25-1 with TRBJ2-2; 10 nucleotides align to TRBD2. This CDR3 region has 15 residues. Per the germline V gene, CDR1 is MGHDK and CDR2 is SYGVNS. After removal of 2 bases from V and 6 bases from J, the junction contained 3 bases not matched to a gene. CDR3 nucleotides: TGTGCCAGCAGTGAACTAGCGGGAGTTTCCGGGGAGCTGTTTTTT. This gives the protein CASSELAGVSGELFF.

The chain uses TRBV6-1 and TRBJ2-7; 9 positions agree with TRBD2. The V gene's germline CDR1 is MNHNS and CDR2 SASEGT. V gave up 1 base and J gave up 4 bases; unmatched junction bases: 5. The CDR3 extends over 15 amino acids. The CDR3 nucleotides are TGTGCCAGCAGTGAAGGGGCTAGCGGGAATTACGAGCAGTACTTC. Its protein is CASSEGASGNYEQYF.

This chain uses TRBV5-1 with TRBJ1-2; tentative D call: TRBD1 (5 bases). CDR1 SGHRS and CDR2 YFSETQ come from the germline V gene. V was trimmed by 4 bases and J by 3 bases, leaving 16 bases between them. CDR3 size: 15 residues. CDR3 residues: CASSTDSSSHYGYTF. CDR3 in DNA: TGCGCCAGCAGCACCGACAGCTCTAGTCACTATGGCTACACCTTC.

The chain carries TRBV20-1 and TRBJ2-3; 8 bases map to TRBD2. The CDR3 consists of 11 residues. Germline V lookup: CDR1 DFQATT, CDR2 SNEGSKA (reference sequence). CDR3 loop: CSGLARDTQYF. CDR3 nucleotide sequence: TGCAGCGGACTAGCCCGGGATACGCAGTATTTT.

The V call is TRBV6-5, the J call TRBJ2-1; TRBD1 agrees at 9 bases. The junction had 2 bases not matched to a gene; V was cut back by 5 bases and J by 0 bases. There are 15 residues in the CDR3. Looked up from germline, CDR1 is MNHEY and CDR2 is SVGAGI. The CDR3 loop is CASSRQGDSYNEQFF. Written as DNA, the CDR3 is TGTGCCAGCAGTCGACAGGGGGACTCCTACAATGAGCAGTTCTTC.

The CDR3 nucleotides are TGTGCCAGCAGGGGAAAGGGACAGGGGAACTATGGCTACACCTTC. Its protein is CASRGKGQGNYGYTF. The chain is built from TRBV25-1 and TRBJ1-2, with 10 bases matching TRBD1. The V segment lost 6 bases and the J segment 2 bases; nucleotides outside the gene matches: 6. The CDR3 is 15 amino acids. The V gene's germline CDR1 is MGHDK and CDR2 SYGVNS.

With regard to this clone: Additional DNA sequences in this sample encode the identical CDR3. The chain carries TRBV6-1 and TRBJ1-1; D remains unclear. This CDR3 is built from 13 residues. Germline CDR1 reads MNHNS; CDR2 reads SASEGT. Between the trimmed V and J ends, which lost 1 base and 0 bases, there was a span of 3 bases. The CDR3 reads CASSEVVNTEAFF. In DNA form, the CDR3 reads TGTGCCAGCAGTGAAGTCGTGAACACTGAAGCTTTCTTT.

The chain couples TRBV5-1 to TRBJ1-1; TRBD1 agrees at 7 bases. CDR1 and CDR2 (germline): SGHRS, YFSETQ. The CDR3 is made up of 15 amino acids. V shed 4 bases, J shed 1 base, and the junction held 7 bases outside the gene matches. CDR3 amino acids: CASSGAGGPNTEAFF. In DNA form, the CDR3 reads TGCGCCAGCAGCGGGGCAGGGGGTCCGAACACTGAAGCTTTCTTT.

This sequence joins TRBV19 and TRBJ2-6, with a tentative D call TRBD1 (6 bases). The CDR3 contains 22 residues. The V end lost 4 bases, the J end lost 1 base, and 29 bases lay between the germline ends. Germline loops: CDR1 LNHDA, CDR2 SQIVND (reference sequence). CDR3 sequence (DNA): TGTGCCAGTAGTACTGCACCATTGACAGGCCCGAACTGGGTATCTGGGGCCAACGTCCTGACTTTC. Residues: CASSTAPLTGPNWVSGANVLTF.

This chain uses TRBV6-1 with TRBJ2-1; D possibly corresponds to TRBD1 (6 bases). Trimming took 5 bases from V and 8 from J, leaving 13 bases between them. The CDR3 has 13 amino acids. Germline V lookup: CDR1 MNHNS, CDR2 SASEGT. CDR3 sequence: CASSSTGTDEQFF. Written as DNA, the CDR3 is TGTGCCAGCAGTTCTACAGGGACCGATGAGCAGTTCTTC.

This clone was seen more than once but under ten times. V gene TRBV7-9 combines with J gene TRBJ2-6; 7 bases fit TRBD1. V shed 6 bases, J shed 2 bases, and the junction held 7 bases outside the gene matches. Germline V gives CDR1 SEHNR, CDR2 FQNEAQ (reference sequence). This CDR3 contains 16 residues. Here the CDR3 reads CASRPTGATGANVLTF. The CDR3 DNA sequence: TGTGCCAGCAGACCAACAGGGGCTACTGGGGCCAACGTCCTGACTTTC. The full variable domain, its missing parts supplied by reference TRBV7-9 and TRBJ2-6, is DTGVSQNPRHKITKRGQNVTFRCDPISEHNRLYWYRQTLGQGPEFLTYFQNEAQLEKSRLLSDRFSAERPKGSFSTLEIQRTEQGDSAMYLCASRPTGATGANVLTFGAGSRLTVL.

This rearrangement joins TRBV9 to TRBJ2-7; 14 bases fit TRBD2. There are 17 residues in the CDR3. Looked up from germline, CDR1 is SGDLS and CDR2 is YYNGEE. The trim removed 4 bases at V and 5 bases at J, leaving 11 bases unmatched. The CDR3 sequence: CASSPRTSGGKFDEQYF. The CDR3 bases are TGTGCCAGCAGCCCCCGGACTAGCGGGGGGAAATTTGACGAGCAGTACTTC.

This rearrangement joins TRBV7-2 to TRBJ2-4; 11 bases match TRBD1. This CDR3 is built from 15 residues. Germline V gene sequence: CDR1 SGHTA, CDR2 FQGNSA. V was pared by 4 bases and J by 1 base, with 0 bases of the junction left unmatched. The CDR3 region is CASSWDRGAKNIQYF. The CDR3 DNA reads TGTGCCAGCAGCTGGGACAGGGGGGCCAAAAACATTCAGTACTTC.

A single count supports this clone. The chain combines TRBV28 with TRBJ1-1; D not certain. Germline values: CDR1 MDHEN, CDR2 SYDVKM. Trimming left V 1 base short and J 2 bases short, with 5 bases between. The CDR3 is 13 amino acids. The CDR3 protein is CASSLYRNTEAFF. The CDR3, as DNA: TGTGCCAGCAGTTTATACAGAAACACTGAAGCTTTCTTT.

CDR3 sequence reads: CASSIGTGEWQPQHF. In DNA, the CDR3 is TGTGCCAGTAGTATCGGGACAGGGGAATGGCAACCCCAGCATTTT. V and J are TRBV19 and TRBJ1-5; 10 positions agree with TRBD1. The CDR3 is made up of 15 amino acids. V lost 3 bases and J lost 10; bases outside the gene matches: 9. Germline-derived CDR1 and CDR2 are LNHDA and SQIVND (reference sequence).

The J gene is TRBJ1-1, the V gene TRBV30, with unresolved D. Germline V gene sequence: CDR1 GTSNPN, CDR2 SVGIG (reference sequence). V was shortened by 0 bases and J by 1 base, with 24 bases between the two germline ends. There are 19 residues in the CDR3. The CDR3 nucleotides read TGTGCCTGGAGTGTTGGGGTTGGATTTGGAGGGTGGAAGAACACTGAAGCTTTCTTT. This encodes CAWSVGVGFGGWKNTEAFF.